The clone carrying this TCR beta chain was seen a few times. PCR primers comprised 60 Vbeta and 13 Jbeta primers. Libraries were prepared by immunoSEQ multiplex PCR; TCRdb keeps only in-frame clonotypes and omits some of them. The sample shows approximately 160,000 clones, 76% of them seen only once. This sample was taken from a study of cytomegalovirus exposure and HLA in healthy donors. The receptor was isolated from a female donor in good health and CMV-seronegative. The sequenced sample was PBMCs.

The DNA of the CDR3 is TGTGCCAGCAGCTCCCTGGGGGGGCTCGGCGGCTACACCTTC. Its protein is CASSSLGGLGGYTF. The V gene is TRBV5-6, the J gene TRBJ1-2, with D possibly being TRBD1 (6 bases). The V gene lost 3 bases and the J gene lost 8 bases, with 17 bases spanning the gap. CDR1 is SGHDT and CDR2 is YYEEEE in the germline V gene. The CDR3 sequence is 14 residues long.